One and the same sample provided the 23 T cell receptor beta chains below, sequenced in a study of T cell repertoires in cytomegalovirus infection. TCRdb called the reads again in MiXCR, with one record for every CDR3 protein. The table shows around 800,000 distinct CDR3 sequences, with 32% occurring only once. Their specific antigens are unknown. Sequences were derived from cultured CD8+ T cells from PBMCs, sampled from culture after CMV antigen stimulation. These receptors originate from a human donor in good health (CMV status not recorded). Some clones in this sample may be carry-over from other donors' samples.

Details on this clonotype: One junction end disagrees with the germline gene, perhaps due to a read error. The V call is TRBV5-4, the J call TRBJ2-3, with 7 bases lining up with TRBD1. This CDR3 region has 15 residues. CDR1 and CDR2 from the germline V gene are SGHNT and YYREEE (reference sequence). The DNA of the CDR3 is TGTGTCAGCCAAAGAACAGGGGACGGCACAGATACGCAGTATTTT. This gives the protein CVSQRTGDGTDTQYF.

V gene TRBV27 combines with J gene TRBJ2-7; 7 bases match TRBD2. Germline values: CDR1 MNHEY, CDR2 SMNVEV (reference sequence). The CDR3 is made up of 15 amino acids. CDR3 bases: TGTGCCAGCAGTCCGACCGCGACTAGCTCCTACGAGCAGCACGTC. Translation gives CASSPTATSSYEQHV.

The genes are TRBV6-5 and TRBJ2-1; 8 bases agree with TRBD1. CDR1 and CDR2 (germline): MNHEY, SVGAGI. There are 13 residues in the CDR3. Trimming cost V 4 bases and J 6 bases; bases outside gene matches: 2. CDR3 nucleotide sequence: TGTGCCAGCAGTTCGGGACAGGCCAATGAGCAGTTCTTC. Protein sequence: CASSSGQANEQFF.

The genes are TRBV29-1 and TRBJ2-7; 13 nucleotides match TRBD2. CDR3 length: 16 residues. V dropped 1 base and J dropped 4; count of bases not matched to a gene: 7. The germline V gene encodes CDR1 SQVTM and CDR2 ANQGSEA. CDR3 in amino acids: CSVEGRGLAGEYEQYF. CDR3 coding DNA: TGCAGCGTTGAAGGTCGTGGACTAGCGGGAGAGTACGAGCAGTACTTC.

This clonotype was counted only a few times. The chain links TRBV7-2 to TRBJ2-7; 11 bases map to TRBD2. V was clipped by 5 bases and J by 3 bases; unmatched bases: 9. The CDR3 is made up of 16 amino acids. Looked up from germline, CDR1 is SGHTA and CDR2 is FQGNSA. The CDR3 loop reads CASSPGTSGPDYEQYF. In DNA form, the CDR3 reads TGTGCCAGCAGCCCGGGGACTAGCGGCCCGGACTACGAGCAGTACTTC.

This clonotype appeared a few times. The chain is built from TRBV4-2 and TRBJ2-3, with TRBD2 matching over 8 bases. V trimming: 0 bases; J trimming: 2 bases; junction bases outside the gene matches: 7. Germline-derived CDR1 and CDR2 are LGHNA and YNFKEQ. The CDR3 sequence is 17 residues long. The CDR3 is CASSQEPKRGPTDTQYF. The CDR3 bases are TGTGCCAGCAGCCAAGAGCCGAAGCGGGGGCCCACAGATACGCAGTATTTT.

This clonotype was detected a few times. The rearrangement joins TRBV13 to TRBJ1-6; D call uncertain. The CDR3 is made up of 19 amino acids. V lost 5 bases to trimming and J lost 7 bases, with 27 bases between them. Germline-derived CDR1 and CDR2 are PRHDT and FYEKMQ (reference sequence). The CDR3 sequence is CASSLSGEAAALKNSPLHF. CDR3 coding DNA: TGTGCCAGCAGCCTTTCGGGCGAGGCCGCCGCTCTTAAGAATTCACCCCTCCACTTT.

V and J are TRBV6-1 and TRBJ1-5; tentatively, D is TRBD1 (5 bases). Trimming removed 5 bases from V and 0 bases from J, with 11 bases in between. The CDR3 covers 15 residues. CDR1 is MNHNS and CDR2 is SASEGT in the germline V gene. CDR3 DNA sequence: TGTGCCAGCAGTTGCGGGGGATTTAGCAATCAGCCCCAGCATTTT. It yields the protein CASSCGGFSNQPQHF.

This clonotype was seen many times. V and J are TRBV7-8 and TRBJ2-5; D is perhaps TRBD1 (6 bases). Trimming removed 5 bases at V and 5 bases at J, with 18 bases between. This CDR3 is built from 15 residues. Germline V gene data show CDR1 as SGHVS and CDR2 as FQNEAQ. This CDR3 reads CASSQYRVHGETQYF. The CDR3 region has the DNA TGTGCCAGCAGCCAATACAGGGTCCATGGGGAGACCCAGTACTTC.

At least ten counts were recorded for this clonotype. The chain carries TRBV25-1 and TRBJ1-3, with D unclear. Per the germline V gene, CDR1 is MGHDK and CDR2 is SYGVNS. The CDR3 is 17 residues long. V lost 3 bases, J lost 0 bases, and 15 bases lay in between. CDR3 amino acids: CASSDLRHLPSGNTIYF. The CDR3 coding sequence is TGTGCCAGCAGTGACCTGAGGCACCTTCCCTCTGGAAACACCATATATTTT.

The chain couples TRBV3-1 to TRBJ1-5; 8 nucleotides match TRBD1. The V segment lost 0 bases and the J segment 2 bases; nucleotides outside the gene matches: 9. CDR3 length: 18 amino acids. The V gene's germline CDR1 is LGHDT and CDR2 YNNKEL (reference sequence). In nucleotides, the CDR3 is TGTGCCAGCAGCCAAGATGGACCGGGACAGGTCCGCAATCAGCCCCAGCATTTT. It is translated as CASSQDGPGQVRNQPQHF. Variable domain in full (rest from reference TRBV3-1 and TRBJ1-5): DTAVSQTPKYLVTQMGNDKSIKCEQNLGHDTMYWYKQDSKKFLKIMFSYNNKELIINETVPNRFSPKSPDKAHLNLHINSLELGDSAVYFCASSQDGPGQVRNQPQHFGDGTRLSIL.

The chain couples TRBV2 to TRBJ2-1; TRBD1 or TRBD2 may be the D gene (6 bases each). V was trimmed by 8 bases and J by 0 bases, leaving 14 bases between them. Germline V gene sequence: CDR1 SNHLY, CDR2 FYNNEI. CDR3 length: 15 amino acids. As DNA, the CDR3 is TGTGCCAGCGAACAACAGGGAGGCTCCTACAATGAGCAGTTCTTC. Translated, it gives CASEQQGGSYNEQFF.

The chain couples TRBV19 to TRBJ1-6; D not resolved. The CDR3 sequence is 16 residues long. Germline V gene data show CDR1 as LNHDA and CDR2 as SQIVND (reference sequence). V was cut by 4 bases and J by 8 bases, with 18 bases left in between. The CDR3 spells CASSTALMAYDSPLHF. The CDR3 region has the DNA TGTGCCAGTAGTACGGCACTCATGGCGTACGATTCACCCCTCCACTTT.

This chain connects TRBV20-1 to TRBJ2-1; 9 bases align to TRBD1. V shed 0 bases, J shed 8 bases, and the junction held 11 bases outside the gene matches. CDR1 is DFQATT and CDR2 is SNEGSKA in the germline V gene (reference sequence). This CDR3 has 16 amino acids. The CDR3 loop reads CSAREPRDRVDDEQFF. DNA of the CDR3: TGCAGTGCTAGAGAGCCCCGGGACAGGGTTGACGATGAGCAGTTCTTC.

This clonotype came up a few times. V usage is TRBV10-3 and J usage is TRBJ1-4; perhaps TRBD1 as D (5 bases). The V gene's germline CDR1 is ENHRY and CDR2 SYGVKD. The CDR3 extends over 12 amino acids. CDR3 amino acids: CATMGDGEKLFF. The CDR3, as DNA: TGTGCTACGATGGGGGATGGTGAAAAACTGTTTTTT.

This clonotype was observed many times. This chain joins TRBV7-9 and TRBJ2-7; D may match TRBD1 or TRBD2 (5 bases each). Germline V gene sequence: CDR1 SEHNR, CDR2 FQNEAQ (reference sequence). This CDR3 has 12 amino acids. The ends were cut back, 0 bases at V and 5 bases at J, with 5 bases in the middle. The CDR3 loop reads CASSLAGDEQYV. CDR3 nucleotides: TGTGCCAGCAGCTTAGCGGGGGACGAGCAGTACGTC.

V and J are TRBV6-5 and TRBJ2-7; the D gene is possibly TRBD1 (5 bases). Trimming stripped 2 bases from V and 2 bases from J, with 10 bases between. Germline-derived CDR1 and CDR2 are MNHEY and SVGAGI. The CDR3 loop spans 14 amino acids. The CDR3 sequence: CASSYKDTPYEQYV. In nucleotides, the CDR3 is TGTGCCAGCAGTTACAAGGACACCCCCTACGAGCAGTACGTC.

V is TRBV19 and J is TRBJ1-4; 7 bases map to TRBD1. Germline V CDR1 and CDR2: LNHDA, SQIVND (reference sequence). CDR3 length equals 15 residues. The ends lost 9 bases at V and 4 bases at J; junction bases unmatched: 11. The CDR3 spells CASTPQGQINEKLFF. The CDR3 DNA is TGTGCCAGCACACCTCAGGGACAGATTAATGAAAAACTGTTTTTT.

The chain combines TRBV6-2 or TRBV6-3 with TRBJ2-1, with unresolved D. The CDR3 totals 14 residues. CDR1 is MNHEY and CDR2 is SVGEGT in the germline V gene. V was cut by 7 bases and J by 5 bases, with 15 bases left in between. CDR3 bases: TGTGCCAGCACATACGGGCCCGGTAACAATGAGCAGTTCTTC. Its protein is CASTYGPGNNEQFF.

Comment on this clonotype: A junction boundary mismatches the germline segment, possibly from a read error. The V gene is TRBV7-9, the J gene TRBJ2-4; 9 nucleotides line up with TRBD1. This CDR3 contains 12 residues. Germline V lookup: CDR1 SEHNR, CDR2 FQNEAQ (reference sequence). The CDR3 DNA reads TGTGCCAGCAGCTCCCCGGGACAGGGAACGAACTTC. Protein: CASSSPGQGTNF.

This clonotype was counted ten times or more. The DNA of the CDR3 is TGTGCCAGCAGCATCCACGGGGGGGGGACAGGCACTGAAGCTTTCTTT. Translation gives CASSIHGGGTGTEAFF. This chain uses TRBV7-9 with TRBJ1-1; 8 bases are shared with TRBD1. CDR3 length equals 16 residues. Germline CDR1 reads SEHNR; CDR2 reads FQNEAQ (reference sequence). The V and J ends lost 5 bases and 4 bases, in that order; junction bases with no gene match: 12.

This clonotype was seen many times. The chain employs TRBV7-2 and TRBJ1-2, with 10 bases aligning to TRBD1. The CDR3 spans 14 residues. J was trimmed by 10 bases and V by 5 bases; bases with no gene match: 10. The germline V gene has CDR1 SGHTA and CDR2 FQGNSA. Here the CDR3 reads CASSPWTGGDFYTF. Here the CDR3 DNA reads TGTGCCAGCAGCCCCTGGACAGGGGGGGATTTCTACACCTTC. The variable domain in full, completed from reference TRBV7-2 and TRBJ1-2, reads GAGVSQSPSNKVTEKGKDVELRCDPISGHTALYWYRQSLGQGLEFLIYFQGNSAPDKSGLPSDRFSAERTGGSVSTLTIQRTQQEDSAVYLCASSPWTGGDFYTFGSGTRLTVV.

As to this clonotype: One base away lies a much larger clone, so this may be a sequencing read error. The chain joins TRBV7-2 to TRBJ1-5; D possibly corresponds to TRBD1 (5 bases). CDR3 length equals 16 residues. V lost 5 bases and J 9 bases, leaving 23 bases between the germline ends. Germline V gene lookup returns CDR1 SGHTA and CDR2 FQGNSA. DNA for the CDR3: TGTGCCAGCAGCCTTCTCGGGACGGCTTATCGACGGCCCCAGCATTTT. Amino acid sequence: CASSLLGTAYRRPQHF.